This TCR beta chain stems from a study of shared clonotypes between healthy human individuals. Overall study: The plates for each donor numbered three CD4 naive, three CD4 memory, two CD8 naive and one CD8 memory. Study results and limitations: A generally larger estimated richness was seen in naive subsets than in memory subsets. Sampling covered nothing but blood. Tissue TCR repertoires likely differ from those found in blood.

This clone occurred once. Its target is not known. This CDR3 is built from 16 residues. The germline V and J ends were trimmed by 1 base and 0 bases, with 11 bases remaining between them. Germline V gives CDR1 SGHRS, CDR2 YFSETQ. For each subset, genomic DNA was distributed in equal portions over several immunoSEQ plates. Repertoires were generated with immunoSEQ multiplex PCR, while TCRdb's copy carries only in-frame clones and drops some. Counted here are 600,000 to 750,000 clones, less than 95% occurring once; the ten biggest clones make up 34%. The source is a man aged 18 to 29 in good health. Some clones in this sample may be carry-over from other donors' samples. The chain couples TRBV5-1 to TRBJ2-1; possibly TRBD1 for D (5 bases). Source material: memory CD8+ T cells from PBMCs. Indicated subset: CD45RO+ cells pooled with CCR7-negative TemRA cells. CDR3 bases: TGCGCCAGCAGCTTGAGTTCAGGGCCCTCCTACAATGAGCAGTTCTTC. Translated, it gives CASSLSSGPSYNEQFF.